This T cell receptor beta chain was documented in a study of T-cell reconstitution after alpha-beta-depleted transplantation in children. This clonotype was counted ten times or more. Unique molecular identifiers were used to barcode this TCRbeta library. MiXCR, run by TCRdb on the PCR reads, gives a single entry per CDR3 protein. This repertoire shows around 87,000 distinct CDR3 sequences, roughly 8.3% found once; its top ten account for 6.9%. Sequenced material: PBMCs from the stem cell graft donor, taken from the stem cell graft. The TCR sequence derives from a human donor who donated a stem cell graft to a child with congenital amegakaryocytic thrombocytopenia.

The CDR3 protein is CSVEDLGTSRFF. In DNA form, the CDR3 reads TGCAGCGTTGAAGATCTCGGGACTAGCCGGTTCTTC. The chain recombines TRBV29-1 with TRBJ2-1, with TRBD2 identical over 9 bases. Germline values: CDR1 SQVTM, CDR2 ANQGSEA. This CDR3 comprises 12 residues. The junction had 6 bases not matched to a gene; V was cut back by 0 bases and J by 15 bases.